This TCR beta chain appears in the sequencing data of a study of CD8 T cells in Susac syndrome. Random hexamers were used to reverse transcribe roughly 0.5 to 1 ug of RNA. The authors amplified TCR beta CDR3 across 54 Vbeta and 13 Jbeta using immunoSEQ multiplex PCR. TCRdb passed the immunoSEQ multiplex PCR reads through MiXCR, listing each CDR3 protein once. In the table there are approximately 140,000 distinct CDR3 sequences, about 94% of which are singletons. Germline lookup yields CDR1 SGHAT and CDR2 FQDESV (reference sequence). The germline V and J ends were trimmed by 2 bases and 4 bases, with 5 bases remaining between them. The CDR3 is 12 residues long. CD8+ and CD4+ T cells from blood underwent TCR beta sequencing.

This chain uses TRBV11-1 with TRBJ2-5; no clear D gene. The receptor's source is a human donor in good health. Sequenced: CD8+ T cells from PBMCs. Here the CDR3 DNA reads TGTGCCAGCAGCTTACCCTCAGAGACCCAGTACTTC. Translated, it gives CASSLPSETQYF.